The next 26 T cell receptor beta chains were all read from a single sample in a study of T-cell reconstitution after alpha-beta-depleted transplantation in children. Unique molecular identifiers were incorporated during preparation of the TCRbeta library. TCRdb ran MiXCR on the PCR reads and lists one entry per CDR3 protein. The repertoire includes about 580,000 distinct CDR3 sequences, about 23% of them detected once, and approximately 14% sits in the top ten. Sequences were derived from PBMCs, mostly from graft donor cells, sampled 360 days after TCRalphabeta/CD19-depleted stem cell transplant. The origin of the receptors is a boy under two years old who had a stem cell transplant for acute myeloid leukemia, so the T cells may come from the graft donor.

This clonotype was detected many times. The chain couples TRBV18 to TRBJ2-4, with 7 bases that match TRBD1. Germline V gives CDR1 KGHSH, CDR2 LQKENI. This CDR3 spans 13 amino acids. The ends lost 6 bases at V and 8 bases at J; junction bases unmatched: 7. CDR3 sequence: CASSPTGVDIQYF. Here the CDR3 DNA reads TGTGCCAGCTCCCCAACAGGGGTGGACATTCAGTACTTC.

V is TRBV12-3 or TRBV12-4 and J is TRBJ2-5; 15 nucleotides align to TRBD2. This CDR3 spans 14 amino acids. V gave up 5 bases and J gave up 9 bases; unmatched junction bases: 4. The CDR3 spells CASSRTSGGAAQYF. Here the CDR3 DNA reads TGTGCCAGCAGTCGGACTAGCGGGGGGGCGGCCCAGTACTTC.

In this sample, this clonotype turned up many times. The chain is built from TRBV15 and TRBJ2-1, with 7 bases that match TRBD1. The junction had 3 bases not matched to a gene; V was cut back by 1 base and J by 3 bases. The CDR3 is 15 amino acids. Germline CDR1 reads LNHNV; CDR2 reads YYDKDF (reference sequence). This CDR3 reads CATSRGRDSYNEQFF. CDR3 coding DNA: TGTGCCACCAGCAGAGGTAGGGACAGCTACAATGAGCAGTTCTTC.

This clonotype was counted at least ten times. V gene TRBV4-3 combines with J gene TRBJ2-3; possible D gene TRBD2, 5 bases. The CDR3 runs 16 residues. From germline, CDR1 is LGHNA and CDR2 YSLEER. The ends were cut back, 0 bases at V and 7 bases at J, with 17 bases in the middle. This chain's CDR3 is CASSQERRPLRYTQYF. For the CDR3, the DNA is TGCGCCAGCAGCCAAGAACGGAGGCCCCTGAGGTATACGCAGTATTTT.

The chain couples TRBV29-1 to TRBJ1-5, with 8 bases that match TRBD1. The CDR3 has 15 residues. V gave up 7 bases and J gave up 0 bases; unmatched junction bases: 8. Germline CDR1 is SQVTM and CDR2 is ANQGSEA. CDR3 residues: CSAQKGTGSNQPQHF. The CDR3 nucleotides are TGCAGCGCCCAGAAGGGGACAGGTAGCAATCAGCCCCAGCATTTT.

This clonotype was detected ten times or more. The genes are TRBV25-1 and TRBJ2-5; 7 bases fit TRBD1. Germline loops: CDR1 MGHDK, CDR2 SYGVNS. The ends lost 1 base at V and 3 bases at J; junction bases unmatched: 8. CDR3 length: 16 residues. The CDR3 reads CASSESRTGAEETQYF. DNA for the CDR3: TGTGCCAGCAGTGAATCAAGAACAGGGGCTGAAGAGACCCAGTACTTC.

This clonotype was recorded many times. The J gene is TRBJ1-1, the V gene TRBV29-1; D gene uncertain. Germline V gene data show CDR1 as SQVTM and CDR2 as ANQGSEA. The CDR3 sequence is 13 residues long. The V and J ends lost 4 bases and 0 bases respectively, with 9 bases between them. CDR3 nucleotide sequence: TGCAGCGTTGCTAGTACTATGAACACTGAAGCTTTCTTT. Protein product: CSVASTMNTEAFF.

The chain carries TRBV6-1 and TRBJ2-1, with D perhaps being TRBD1 or TRBD2 (5 bases each). Germline lookup yields CDR1 MNHNS and CDR2 SASEGT. V was pared by 6 bases and J by 6 bases, with 18 bases between. The CDR3 covers 15 residues. Here the CDR3 DNA reads TGTGCCAGCAGCCCGGGACCCTTTGTGCGCAATGAGCAGTTCTTC. Translated, it gives CASSPGPFVRNEQFF.

The rearrangement links TRBV9 to TRBJ2-1; 8 bases match TRBD1. This CDR3 is built from 15 residues. V dropped 0 bases and J dropped 9; count of bases not matched to a gene: 8. Germline values: CDR1 SGDLS, CDR2 YYNGEE. DNA for the CDR3: TGTGCCAGCAGCGTAGTTAGCAGGGGGCCTGGTGAGCAGTTCTTC. Its protein is CASSVVSRGPGEQFF.

This clonotype was picked up a small number of times. The gene calls are TRBV15 and TRBJ2-1; a possible D gene is TRBD1 (7 bases). CDR3 length: 13 amino acids. Trimming took off 10 bases at V and 1 base at J, with 11 bases between the two ends. The germline CDR1 and CDR2 sequences are LNHNV and YYDKDF (reference sequence). The chain's CDR3 is CASGTASYNEQFF. The DNA of the CDR3 is TGTGCCAGCGGGACAGCGTCCTACAATGAGCAGTTCTTC.

The chain employs TRBV4-1 and TRBJ2-3; weak D call: TRBD2 (5 bases). This CDR3 region has 14 residues. V was trimmed by 8 bases and J by 0 bases, leaving 12 bases between them. Germline values: CDR1 MGHRA, CDR2 YSYEKL. CDR3 DNA: TGCGCCAGCCGAGAGGGCCTTAGCACAGATACGCAGTATTTT. Its protein product is CASREGLSTDTQYF.

This clonotype was observed many times. The gene calls are TRBV5-1 and TRBJ2-3, with TRBD1 matching over 8 bases. The CDR3 is 13 residues long. Germline values: CDR1 SGHRS, CDR2 YFSETQ. Unmatched junction bases numbered 4, after V lost 4 bases and J lost 6 bases. This CDR3 is CASSTDREDTQYF. The CDR3, as DNA: TGCGCCAGCAGCACGGACAGGGAGGATACGCAGTATTTT.

This clonotype was counted only a few times. The chain couples TRBV7-7 to TRBJ1-1; tentatively, D is TRBD1 (6 bases). The CDR3 has 16 amino acids. V gave up 4 bases and J gave up 0 bases, with 15 bases separating them. Germline V gene lookup returns CDR1 SSHAT and CDR2 FNYEAQ (reference sequence). CDR3 bases: TGTGCCAGCAGCTCTTCGGACAGCAACATGAACACTGAAGCTTTCTTT. This codes for CASSSSDSNMNTEAFF.

This rearrangement joins TRBV7-6 to TRBJ2-3, with D perhaps given as TRBD1 or TRBD2 (5 bases each). The CDR3 is 14 amino acids. V dropped 5 bases and J dropped 6 bases, with 15 bases sitting between them. The germline gives CDR1 SGHVS, CDR2 FNYEAQ. CDR3 DNA sequence: TGTGCCAGCAGCCCCAGAAGAGGGGTGGATACGCAGTATTTT. Residues: CASSPRRGVDTQYF.

This clonotype is a singleton in its sample. V is TRBV6-1 and J is TRBJ2-2; 9 bases agree with TRBD1. The germline gives CDR1 MNHNS, CDR2 SASEGT. CDR3 length equals 19 residues. J gave up 5 bases and V 5 bases, and 18 bases lay outside the gene matches. The CDR3 loop is CASSHVPGQGRVRTGELFF. CDR3 DNA: TGTGCCAGCAGTCATGTCCCGGGACAGGGAAGGGTACGGACCGGGGAGCTGTTTTTT.

The chain couples TRBV6-5 to TRBJ2-2; TRBD1 might be the D (6 bases). Trimming stripped 2 bases from V and 3 bases from J, with 13 bases between. CDR1 MNHEY and CDR2 SVGAGI come from the germline V gene. The CDR3 sequence is 16 residues long. CDR3 residues: CASSYQGTPYTGELFF. DNA of the CDR3: TGTGCCAGCAGTTACCAGGGGACCCCATACACCGGGGAGCTGTTTTTT.

Ten or more counts support this clonotype. J is TRBJ1-2 and V is TRBV29-1; a weak D match, TRBD1 (6 bases). V was pared by 2 bases and J by 5 bases, with 9 bases between. The CDR3 length is 12 residues. Germline-derived CDR1 and CDR2 are SQVTM and ANQGSEA. CDR3 residues: CSVERQGYGYTF. DNA for the CDR3: TGCAGCGTTGAAAGGCAGGGGTATGGCTACACCTTC. Based on the CDR3 plus reference TRBV29-1 and TRBJ1-2, the full variable domain is SAVISQKPSRDICQRGTSLTIQCQVDSQVTMMFWYRQQPGQSLTLIATANQGSEATYESGFVIDKFPISRPNLTFSTLTVSNMSPEDSSIYLCSVERQGYGYTFGSGTRLTVV.

The J gene is TRBJ1-2, the V gene TRBV20-1; TRBD1 matches at 12 bases. The CDR3 runs to 12 residues. With V trimmed by 6 bases and J by 7 bases, 3 bases remained unmatched. Looked up from germline, CDR1 is DFQATT and CDR2 is SNEGSKA (reference sequence). The DNA for the CDR3 is TGCAGTGCCGGGACAGGGGGCGTTGGCTACACCTTC. It yields the protein CSAGTGGVGYTF.

This clonotype was picked up a small number of times. The chain joins TRBV3-1 to TRBJ1-2, with unresolved D. The length of the CDR3 is 17 residues. Deletions cut 4 bases from V and 3 bases from J, with 21 bases between. The germline V gene encodes CDR1 LGHDT and CDR2 YNNKEL (reference sequence). CDR3 DNA sequence: TGTGCCAGCAGCCTCAACCCAATATGGCAGGTCCACTATGGCTACACCTTC. Residues: CASSLNPIWQVHYGYTF.

This clonotype was counted only a few times. V usage is TRBV6-5 and J usage is TRBJ1-1; tentative D call: TRBD1 (6 bases). Germline V gene sequence: CDR1 MNHEY, CDR2 SVGAGI. The V end lost 5 bases, the J end lost 8 bases, and 9 bases lay between the germline ends. The CDR3 extends over 11 amino acids. The CDR3: CASSIGTEAFF. The CDR3 DNA sequence: TGTGCCAGCAGTATAGGGACAGAAGCTTTCTTT.

The chain carries TRBV7-2 and TRBJ1-2; D perhaps matches TRBD1 (5 bases). The CDR3 runs to 15 residues. Trimming removed 2 bases from V and 4 bases from J, with 14 bases in between. Germline CDR1 is SGHTA and CDR2 is FQGNSA. CDR3 amino acids: CASSLNTGQVYGYTF. The CDR3 DNA reads TGTGCCAGCAGCTTAAACACGGGGCAAGTCTATGGCTACACCTTC. Combining the CDR3 with reference TRBV7-2 and TRBJ1-2 gives the whole variable domain GAGVSQSPSNKVTEKGKDVELRCDPISGHTALYWYRQSLGQGLEFLIYFQGNSAPDKSGLPSDRFSAERTGGSVSTLTIQRTQQEDSAVYLCASSLNTGQVYGYTFGSGTRLTVV.

The V gene is TRBV18, the J gene TRBJ2-7; D might be TRBD1 (6 bases). The V end was cut by 3 bases, the J end by 3 bases, with 15 bases between. The CDR3 has 15 residues. The germline V gene encodes CDR1 KGHSH and CDR2 LQKENI. The CDR3 DNA reads as TGTGCCAGCTCACCGGCAGAGACAGGCCACTACGAGCAGTACTTC. This translates into CASSPAETGHYEQYF.

This clonotype was detected ten times or more. The gene calls are TRBV20-1 and TRBJ1-5; 7 bases align to TRBD1. The germline V gene has CDR1 DFQATT and CDR2 SNEGSKA (reference sequence). The CDR3 is 14 amino acids. J gave up 0 bases and V 6 bases, and 5 bases lay outside the gene matches. Written as DNA, the CDR3 is TGCAGTGCACCGACAGGGTATAGCAATCAGCCCCAGCATTTT. Residues: CSAPTGYSNQPQHF.

The rearrangement uses TRBV5-6 and TRBJ2-3; D gene ambiguous. Germline V gene sequence: CDR1 SGHDT, CDR2 YYEEEE. Deletions cut 0 bases from V and 13 bases from J, with 15 bases between. The CDR3 is 13 residues long. Here the CDR3 reads CASSLAADSRKYF. CDR3 bases: TGTGCCAGCAGCTTGGCCGCCGACTCAAGGAAGTATTTT.

This clonotype was found many times. V is TRBV20-1 and J is TRBJ2-1, with 13 bases matching TRBD2. After removal of 1 base from V and 9 bases from J, the junction contained 15 bases not matched to a gene. CDR3 length: 18 residues. Germline assignment: CDR1 DFQATT and CDR2 SNEGSKA (reference sequence). CDR3 protein: CSARAHGGTSGVSGEQFF. The CDR3, as DNA: TGCAGTGCTAGAGCCCATGGTGGGACTAGCGGGGTTTCTGGTGAGCAGTTCTTC.

The rearrangement uses TRBV20-1 and TRBJ2-7; D is ambiguous. From germline, CDR1 is DFQATT and CDR2 SNEGSKA (reference sequence). This CDR3 spans 11 amino acids. Deletions cut 3 bases from V and 3 bases from J, with 6 bases between. The CDR3 DNA is TGCAGTGCTAGCGTGGGCTACGAGCAGTACTTC. It specifies CSASVGYEQYF.